These 15 T cell receptor beta chains originate from one sample sequenced in a study of chemoradiotherapy in HPV16-positive cancers. Libraries were prepared by immunoSEQ multiplex PCR; TCRdb keeps only in-frame clonotypes and omits some of them. The sample comprises about 21,000 clones, 86% of which are singletons, and around 4.4% rests with the top ten. The input for sequencing was blood, taken from a patient who underwent chemoradiotherapy. The receptors derive from a human donor with HPV-associated anogenital cancer.

The chain is built from TRBV4-1 and TRBJ2-7, with TRBD2 identical over 9 bases. V shed 2 bases, J shed 2 bases, and the junction held 10 bases outside the gene matches. The CDR3 runs 17 residues. Germline-derived CDR1 and CDR2 are MGHRA and YSYEKL. CDR3 sequence: CASSQPGTSPTTYEQYF. CDR3 in DNA: TGCGCCAGCAGCCAACCAGGGACTAGCCCGACTACCTACGAGCAGTACTTC.

The J gene is TRBJ1-1, the V gene TRBV27; 8 positions agree with TRBD1. With 5 bases clipped from V and 5 bases from J, the junction kept 13 bases outside the gene matches. CDR1 is MNHEY and CDR2 is SMNVEV in the germline V gene (reference sequence). This CDR3 is built from 16 residues. CDR3 in DNA: TGTGCCAGCAGTCCCACACAGACAGGGGAGGAAACTGAAGCTTTCTTT. Translating gives CASSPTQTGEETEAFF.

This clone was found once. The J gene is TRBJ2-6, the V gene TRBV18; tentatively, D is TRBD1 (7 bases). Trimming cost V 4 bases and J 0 bases, with 10 bases left between them. Germline V gene data show CDR1 as KGHSH and CDR2 as LQKENI. The CDR3 covers 16 residues. The chain's CDR3 is CASSRQGLSGANVLTF. DNA for the CDR3: TGTGCCAGCTCACGACAGGGACTCTCTGGGGCCAACGTCCTGACTTTC. Complete variable domain (other parts from reference TRBV18 and TRBJ2-6): NAGVMQNPRHLVRRRGQEARLRCSPMKGHSHVYWYRQLPEEGLKFMVYLQKENIIDESGMPKERFSAEFPKEGPSILRIQQVVRGDSAAYFCASSRQGLSGANVLTFGAGSRLTVL.

This clone was recorded only once. The rearrangement links TRBV30 to TRBJ2-3; D not resolved. The CDR3 totals 12 residues. Germline CDR1 GTSNPN, CDR2 SVGIG (reference sequence). V shed 5 bases and J shed 2 bases, with 8 bases lying between them. Written as DNA, the CDR3 is TGTGCCTGGGGGCTCTTCACAGATACGCAGTATTTT. Translated, it gives CAWGLFTDTQYF.

The chain carries TRBV5-1 and TRBJ2-5, with 10 bases identical to TRBD2. CDR1 and CDR2 from the germline V gene are SGHRS and YFSETQ. The CDR3 totals 16 residues. V trimming: 4 bases; J trimming: 5 bases; junction bases outside the gene matches: 11. This CDR3 reads CASSPGGSGGRETQYF. The CDR3 nucleotides read TGCGCCAGCAGCCCCGGTGGTAGCGGGGGGCGGGAGACCCAGTACTTC.

This clone showed up just once. V is TRBV6-6 and J is TRBJ2-5, with 9 bases lining up with TRBD1. Near its end, the DNA agrees better with TRBJ2-7, so the J call may be wrong. From germline, CDR1 is MNHNY and CDR2 SVGAGI (reference sequence). This CDR3 comprises 14 residues. CDR3 in amino acids: CASSTGTGPYEQYF. The DNA for the CDR3 is TGTGCCAGCAGCACCGGGACAGGGCCTTACGAGCAGTACTTC.

The V call is TRBV29-1, the J call TRBJ2-1; TRBD2 matches 9 bases. The germline V gene has CDR1 SQVTM and CDR2 ANQGSEA. The CDR3 is made up of 15 amino acids. Trimming removed 7 bases from V and 4 bases from J; junction bases left unmatched: 11. CDR3 residues: CSAVKGLAGYNEQFF. DNA for the CDR3: TGCAGCGCCGTTAAGGGGCTAGCGGGGTACAATGAGCAGTTCTTC.

V usage is TRBV7-2 and J usage is TRBJ1-1; 8 positions match TRBD1. V gave up 2 bases and J gave up 1 base; unmatched junction bases: 6. CDR1 and CDR2 (germline): SGHTA, FQGNSA. This CDR3 is 16 amino acids long. The CDR3 bases are TGTGCCAGCAGCTTAAGGAGAGGGACAGGGAACACTGAAGCTTTCTTT. Translated: CASSLRRGTGNTEAFF.

V gene TRBV30 combines with J gene TRBJ2-3, with 10 positions matching TRBD2. Germline V gene lookup returns CDR1 GTSNPN and CDR2 SVGIG (reference sequence). The CDR3 is 14 amino acids. V trimming: 7 bases; J trimming: 1 base; junction bases outside the gene matches: 5. CDR3 in DNA: TGTGCCTCCACAGCGGGGGGGGGCACAGATACGCAGTATTTT. It translates to CASTAGGGTDTQYF.

The J gene is TRBJ1-5, the V gene TRBV5-1; D is unresolved. The V end was cut by 0 bases, the J end by 3 bases, with 4 bases between. In germline, CDR1 is SGHRS, CDR2 YFSETQ. The CDR3 covers 13 residues. The CDR3 loop reads CASSLGDNQPQHF. The CDR3 DNA reads as TGCGCCAGCAGCTTGGGTGACAATCAGCCCCAGCATTTT. Full variable domain (outside the CDR3, taken from reference TRBV5-1 and TRBJ1-5): KAGVTQTPRYLIKTRGQQVTLSCSPISGHRSVSWYQQTPGQGLQFLFEYFSETQRNKGNFPGRFSGRQFSNSRSEMNVSTLELGDSALYLCASSLGDNQPQHFGDGTRLSIL.

The V call is TRBV30, the J call TRBJ1-2, with D uncertain. The CDR3 length is 12 residues. Germline V gene lookup returns CDR1 GTSNPN and CDR2 SVGIG (reference sequence). V lost 3 bases, J lost 4 bases, and 9 bases lay in between. The CDR3: CAWRETAYGYTF. The CDR3, as DNA: TGTGCCTGGAGGGAAACAGCCTATGGCTACACCTTC.

The sample holds a few counts of this clone. The rearrangement joins TRBV25-1 to TRBJ1-1, with 11 bases fitting TRBD1. The trim removed 7 bases at V and 2 bases at J, leaving 9 bases unmatched. The length of the CDR3 is 16 residues. Germline lookup yields CDR1 MGHDK and CDR2 SYGVNS. The CDR3 is CASTTKDRGLNTEAFF. DNA for the CDR3: TGTGCCAGCACGACCAAGGACAGGGGGCTTAACACTGAAGCTTTCTTT.

V and J are TRBV6-1 and TRBJ1-5; possibly TRBD1 for D (5 bases). The CDR3 has 15 residues. V was cut by 1 base and J by 3 bases, with 10 bases left in between. Germline V gene lookup returns CDR1 MNHNS and CDR2 SASEGT. In DNA, the CDR3 is TGTGCCAGCAGTGAAGTAGCAGGGCCCAATCAGCCCCAGCATTTT. This codes for CASSEVAGPNQPQHF.

The chain employs TRBV6-1 and TRBJ2-3, with D possibly matching TRBD2 (6 bases). Per germline, CDR1 MNHNS and CDR2 SASEGT. With 1 base removed from V and 5 bases from J, the gap between germline ends came to 13 bases. The CDR3 totals 15 residues. This CDR3 is CASSEDGGGVDTQYF. The CDR3 DNA is TGTGCCAGCAGTGAAGACGGCGGAGGGGTAGATACGCAGTATTTT.

The chain couples TRBV7-2 to TRBJ2-7; D gene unclear. The CDR3 is 15 residues long. CDR1 is SGHTA and CDR2 is FQGNSA in the germline V gene. V dropped 1 base and J dropped 2 bases, with 12 bases sitting between them. CDR3 sequence reads: CASSLGGVAAYEQYF. The CDR3 DNA follows: TGTGCCAGCAGCTTAGGTGGGGTGGCCGCCTACGAGCAGTACTTC.